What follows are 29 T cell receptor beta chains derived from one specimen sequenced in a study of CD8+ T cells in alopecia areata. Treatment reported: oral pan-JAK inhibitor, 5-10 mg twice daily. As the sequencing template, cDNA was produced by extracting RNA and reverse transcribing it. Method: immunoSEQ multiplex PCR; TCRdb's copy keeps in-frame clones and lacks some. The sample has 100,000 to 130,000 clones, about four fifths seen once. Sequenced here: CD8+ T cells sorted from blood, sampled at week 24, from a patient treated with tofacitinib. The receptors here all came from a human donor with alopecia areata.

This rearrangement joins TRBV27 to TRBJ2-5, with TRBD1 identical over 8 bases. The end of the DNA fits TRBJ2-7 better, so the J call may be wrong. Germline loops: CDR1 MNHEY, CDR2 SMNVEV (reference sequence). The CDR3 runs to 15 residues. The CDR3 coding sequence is TGTGCCAGCAGTTTGACCTGGGACAGGTACTACGAGCAGTACTTC. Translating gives CASSLTWDRYYEQYF.

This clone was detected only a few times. CDR3 loop: CASSSASGDAYEQYF. The CDR3, as DNA: TGTGCCAGCAGCTCCGCTAGCGGGGACGCCTACGAGCAGTACTTC. V gene TRBV5-6 combines with J gene TRBJ2-7; 9 bases fit TRBD2. CDR3 length: 15 amino acids. V lost 3 bases, J lost 2 bases, and 6 bases stayed unmatched. CDR1 is SGHDT, CDR2 YYEEEE, per germline.

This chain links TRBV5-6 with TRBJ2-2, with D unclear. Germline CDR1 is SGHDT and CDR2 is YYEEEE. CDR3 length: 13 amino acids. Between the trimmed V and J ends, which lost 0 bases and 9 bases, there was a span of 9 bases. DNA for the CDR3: TGTGCCAGCAGCTTGGGGACCTGGAGGGAGCTGTTTTTT. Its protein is CASSLGTWRELFF.

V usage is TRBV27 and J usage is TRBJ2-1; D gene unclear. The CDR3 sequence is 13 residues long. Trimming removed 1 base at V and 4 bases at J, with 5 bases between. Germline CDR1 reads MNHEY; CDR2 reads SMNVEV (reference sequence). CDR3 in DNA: TGTGCCAGCAGTTTATTTGGGTACAATGAGCAGTTCTTC. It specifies CASSLFGYNEQFF.

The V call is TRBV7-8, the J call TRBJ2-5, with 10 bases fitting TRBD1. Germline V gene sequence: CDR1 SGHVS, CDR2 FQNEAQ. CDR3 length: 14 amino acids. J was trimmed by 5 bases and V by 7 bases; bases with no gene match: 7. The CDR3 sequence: CASKRQGAWETQYF. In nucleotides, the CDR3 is TGTGCCAGCAAAAGACAGGGGGCCTGGGAGACCCAGTACTTC.

DNA for the CDR3: TGTGCCAGCAGAGGCCTATGTCGGGAGCCTGATAACTTGACCTACGAGCAGTACTTC. Translated: CASRGLCREPDNLTYEQYF. The chain employs TRBV9 and TRBJ2-7; weak D call: TRBD2 (6 bases). V gave up 5 bases and J gave up 2 bases, with 29 bases separating them. Germline CDR1 is SGDLS and CDR2 is YYNGEE. The CDR3 is made up of 19 amino acids.

The CDR3: CASSPFSGGNQETQYF. CDR3 DNA: TGTGCCAGCAGCCCGTTTAGCGGGGGGAACCAAGAGACCCAGTACTTC. The chain links TRBV7-8 to TRBJ2-5, with TRBD2 matching over 10 bases. J gave up 0 bases and V 5 bases, and 6 bases lay outside the gene matches. The germline CDR1 and CDR2 sequences are SGHVS and FQNEAQ. The CDR3 runs 16 residues.

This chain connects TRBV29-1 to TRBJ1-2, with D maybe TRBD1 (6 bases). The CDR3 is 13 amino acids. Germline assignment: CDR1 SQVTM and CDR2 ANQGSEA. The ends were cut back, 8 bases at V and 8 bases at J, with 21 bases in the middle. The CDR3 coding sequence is TGCAGCTGCCCCGGGGCCAGGGGTGACGGCTACACCTTC. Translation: CSCPGARGDGYTF.

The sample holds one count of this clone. The CDR3 is CASSYWGPGANVLTF. The CDR3 DNA sequence: TGTGCCAGCAGTTATTGGGGGCCAGGGGCCAACGTCCTGACTTTC. The chain carries TRBV6-5 and TRBJ2-6; tentative D call: TRBD1 (6 bases). Per the germline V gene, CDR1 is MNHEY and CDR2 is SVGAGI. V dropped 3 bases and J dropped 4 bases, with 10 bases sitting between them. This CDR3 has 15 amino acids.

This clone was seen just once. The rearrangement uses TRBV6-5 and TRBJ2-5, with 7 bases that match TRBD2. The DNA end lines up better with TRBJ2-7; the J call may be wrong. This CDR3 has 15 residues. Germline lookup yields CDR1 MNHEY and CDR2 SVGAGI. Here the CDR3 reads CASSSPDTGGYEQYF. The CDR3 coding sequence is TGTGCCAGCAGTTCCCCCGACACGGGAGGATACGAGCAGTACTTC.

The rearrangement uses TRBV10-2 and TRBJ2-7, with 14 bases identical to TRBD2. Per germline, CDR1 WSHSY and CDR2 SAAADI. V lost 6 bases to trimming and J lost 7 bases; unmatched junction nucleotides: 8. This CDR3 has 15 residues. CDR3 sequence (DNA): TGCGCCAGCAGCGTCCCGGGACTAGCGGGGGTTGAGCAGTACTTC. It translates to CASSVPGLAGVEQYF.

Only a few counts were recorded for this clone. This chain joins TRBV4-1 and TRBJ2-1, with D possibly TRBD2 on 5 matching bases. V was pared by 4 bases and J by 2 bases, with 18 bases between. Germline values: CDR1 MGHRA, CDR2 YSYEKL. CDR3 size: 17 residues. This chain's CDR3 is CASSLQWEPSTYNEQFF. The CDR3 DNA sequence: TGCGCCAGCAGCCTGCAATGGGAGCCCAGCACCTACAATGAGCAGTTCTTC.

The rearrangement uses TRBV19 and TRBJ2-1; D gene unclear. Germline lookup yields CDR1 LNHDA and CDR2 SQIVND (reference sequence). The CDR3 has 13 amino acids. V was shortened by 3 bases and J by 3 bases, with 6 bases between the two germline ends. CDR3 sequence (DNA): TGTGCCAGTAGTATGACGGACTACAATGAGCAGTTCTTC. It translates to CASSMTDYNEQFF.

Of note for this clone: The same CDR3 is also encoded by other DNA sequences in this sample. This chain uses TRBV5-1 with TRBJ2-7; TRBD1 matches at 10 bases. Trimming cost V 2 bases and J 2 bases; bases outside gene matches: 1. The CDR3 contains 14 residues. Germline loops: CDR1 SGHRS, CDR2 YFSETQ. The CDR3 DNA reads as TGCGCCAGCAGCTTAGGACAGGGGGCCTACGAGCAGTACTTC. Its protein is CASSLGQGAYEQYF. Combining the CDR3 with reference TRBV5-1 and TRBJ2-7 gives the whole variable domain KAGVTQTPRYLIKTRGQQVTLSCSPISGHRSVSWYQQTPGQGLQFLFEYFSETQRNKGNFPGRFSGRQFSNSRSEMNVSTLELGDSALYLCASSLGQGAYEQYFGPGTRLTVT.

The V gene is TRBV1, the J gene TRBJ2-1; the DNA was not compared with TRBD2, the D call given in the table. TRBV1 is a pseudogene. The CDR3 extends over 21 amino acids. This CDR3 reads CTSSQDLPRSGTSGVGHEQFF. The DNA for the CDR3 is TGCACCAGCAGCCAAGATCTCCCTCGCTCCGGGACTAGCGGGGTTGGGCATGAGCAGTTCTTC.

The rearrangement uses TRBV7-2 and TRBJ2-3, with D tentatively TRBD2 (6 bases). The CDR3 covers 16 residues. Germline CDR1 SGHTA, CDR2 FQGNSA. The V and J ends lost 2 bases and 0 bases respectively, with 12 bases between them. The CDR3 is CASSLLGGASTDTQYF. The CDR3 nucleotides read TGTGCCAGCAGCTTATTGGGCGGGGCTAGCACAGATACGCAGTATTTT.

CDR3 loop: CASSRGLAGAHQETQYF. Here the CDR3 DNA reads TGTGCCAGCAGCAGGGGACTAGCGGGGGCCCACCAAGAGACCCAGTACTTC. The V gene is TRBV9, the J gene TRBJ2-5; the match to TRBD2 covers 14 bases. The V gene's germline CDR1 is SGDLS and CDR2 YYNGEE. J was trimmed by 0 bases and V by 4 bases; bases with no gene match: 5. This CDR3 comprises 17 residues.

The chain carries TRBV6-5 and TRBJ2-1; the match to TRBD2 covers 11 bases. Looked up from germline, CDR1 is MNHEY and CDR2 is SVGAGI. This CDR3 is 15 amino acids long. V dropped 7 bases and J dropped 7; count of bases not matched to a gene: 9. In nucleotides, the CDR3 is TGTGCCAGCACCCCGGGACTAGCGGAGAGTAATGAGCAGTTCTTC. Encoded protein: CASTPGLAESNEQFF.

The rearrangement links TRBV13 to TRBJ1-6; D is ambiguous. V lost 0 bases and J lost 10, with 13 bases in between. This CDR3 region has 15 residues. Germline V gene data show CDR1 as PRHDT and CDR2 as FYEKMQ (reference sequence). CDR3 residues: CASSLGWQEGSPLHF. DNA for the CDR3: TGTGCCAGCAGCTTAGGGTGGCAGGAGGGCTCACCCCTCCACTTT.

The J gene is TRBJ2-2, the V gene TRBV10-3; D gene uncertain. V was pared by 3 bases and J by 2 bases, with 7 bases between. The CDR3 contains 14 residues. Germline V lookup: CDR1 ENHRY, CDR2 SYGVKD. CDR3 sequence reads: CAISDETNTGELFF. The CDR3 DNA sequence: TGTGCCATCAGTGACGAGACAAACACCGGGGAGCTGTTTTTT.

The DNA of the CDR3 is TGTGCCAGCAGCCCAGGGACAGGGTACGAGCAGTACTTC. Translating gives CASSPGTGYEQYF. This chain uses TRBV7-9 with TRBJ2-7; 9 positions agree with TRBD1. V lost 5 bases, J lost 4 bases, and 3 bases stayed unmatched. Germline CDR1 and CDR2: SEHNR and FQNEAQ (reference sequence). The CDR3 spans 13 residues.

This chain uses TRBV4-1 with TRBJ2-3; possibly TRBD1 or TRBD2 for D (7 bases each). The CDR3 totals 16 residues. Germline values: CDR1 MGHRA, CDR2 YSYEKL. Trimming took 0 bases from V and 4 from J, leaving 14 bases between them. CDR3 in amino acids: CASSQDRSGGADTQYF. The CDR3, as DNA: TGCGCCAGCAGCCAAGATCGTTCAGGGGGGGCAGATACGCAGTATTTT.

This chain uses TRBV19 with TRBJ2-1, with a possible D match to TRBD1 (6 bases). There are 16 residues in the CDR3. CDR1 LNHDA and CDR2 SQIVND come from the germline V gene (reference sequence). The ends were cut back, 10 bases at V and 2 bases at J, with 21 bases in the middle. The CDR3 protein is CATKTGSLGAYNEQFF. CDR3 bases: TGTGCCACCAAGACAGGTTCCCTCGGGGCCTACAATGAGCAGTTCTTC. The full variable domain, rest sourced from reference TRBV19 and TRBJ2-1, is DGGITQSPKYLFRKEGQNVTLSCEQNLNHDAMYWYRQDPGQGLRLIYYSQIVNDFQKGDIAEGYSVSREKKESFPLTVTSAQKNPTAFYLCATKTGSLGAYNEQFFGPGTRLTVL.

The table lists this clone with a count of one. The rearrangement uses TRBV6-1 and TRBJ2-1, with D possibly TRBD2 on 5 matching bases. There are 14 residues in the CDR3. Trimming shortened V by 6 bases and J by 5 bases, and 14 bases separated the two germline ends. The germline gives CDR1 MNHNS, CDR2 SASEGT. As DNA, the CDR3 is TGTGCCAGCAGCCTAGCAGCATCCCACAATGAGCAGTTCTTC. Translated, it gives CASSLAASHNEQFF.

The CDR3 reads CASSYSTDRTYTF. DNA of the CDR3: TGTGCCAGCAGTTACTCAACGGACAGAACCTACACCTTC. The chain uses TRBV6-5 and TRBJ1-2; TRBD1 might be the D (6 bases). V was clipped by 0 bases and J by 10 bases, with 12 bases between them. Germline loops: CDR1 MNHEY, CDR2 SVGAGI. This CDR3 has 13 residues.

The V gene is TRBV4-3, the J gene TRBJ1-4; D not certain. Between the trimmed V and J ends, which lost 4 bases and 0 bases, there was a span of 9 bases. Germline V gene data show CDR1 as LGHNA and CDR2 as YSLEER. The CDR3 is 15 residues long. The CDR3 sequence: CASSLDLATNEKLFF. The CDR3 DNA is TGCGCCAGCAGCCTTGACCTTGCAACTAATGAAAAACTGTTTTTT.

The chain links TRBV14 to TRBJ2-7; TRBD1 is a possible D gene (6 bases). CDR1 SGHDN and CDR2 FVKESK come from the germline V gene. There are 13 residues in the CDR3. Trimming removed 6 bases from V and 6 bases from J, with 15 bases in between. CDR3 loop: CASSRNRVLEQYF. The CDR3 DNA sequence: TGTGCCAGCAGTCGAAACAGGGTGCTCGAGCAGTACTTC.

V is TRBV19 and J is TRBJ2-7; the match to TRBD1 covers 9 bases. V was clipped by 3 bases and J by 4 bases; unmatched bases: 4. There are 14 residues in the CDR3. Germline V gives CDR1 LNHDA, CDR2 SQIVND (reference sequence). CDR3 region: CASSIFDRGYEQYF. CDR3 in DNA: TGTGCCAGTAGTATTTTTGACAGGGGGTACGAGCAGTACTTC. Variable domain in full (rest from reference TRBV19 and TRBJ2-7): DGGITQSPKYLFRKEGQNVTLSCEQNLNHDAMYWYRQDPGQGLRLIYYSQIVNDFQKGDIAEGYSVSREKKESFPLTVTSAQKNPTAFYLCASSIFDRGYEQYFGPGTRLTVT.

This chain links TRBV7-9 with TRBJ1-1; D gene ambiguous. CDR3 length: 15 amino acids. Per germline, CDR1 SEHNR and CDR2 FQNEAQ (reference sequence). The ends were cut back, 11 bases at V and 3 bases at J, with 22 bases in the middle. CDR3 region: CAALAGGPGYTEAFF. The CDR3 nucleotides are TGTGCCGCCCTGGCCGGCGGGCCCGGGTACACTGAAGCTTTCTTT.